This T cell receptor beta chain is drawn from a study of T cells after yellow fever vaccination. General observations from the study: The presence of abundant clonotypes contaminating from the bulk population was possible in FACS-sorted repertoires. Within the sorted memory subsets, almost all vaccine-responding clonotypes could not be detected on day 0. Although most clonotypes did not, a small share appeared in both CD4 and CD8 compartments.

Looked up from germline, CDR1 is SGHNT and CDR2 is YYREEE (reference sequence). This CDR3 is built from 14 residues. The trim removed 5 bases at V and 5 bases at J, leaving 9 bases unmatched. This clonotype was counted ten times or more. Template switching by 5'RACE produced TCR cDNA, adding a universal primer site and UMIs. TCRdb independently ran MiXCR on the 5' RACE reads; one entry per CDR3 protein. The sample lists roughly 9,300 distinct CDR3 sequences; more than 4% were seen once. The sequence was collected from a young man who received the YFV17D yellow fever vaccine. Sample: PBMCs, either bulk or a sorted T-cell subset (CD4+, CD8+, memory, or dextramer-sorted; not recorded which), taken less than 16 days after the first yellow fever vaccination. The V call is TRBV5-4, the J call TRBJ2-5, with 7 nucleotides matching TRBD1. As DNA, the CDR3 is TGTGCCAGCAGAAACAGGGGAGTCGAGGAGACCCAGTACTTC. As protein: CASRNRGVEETQYF.